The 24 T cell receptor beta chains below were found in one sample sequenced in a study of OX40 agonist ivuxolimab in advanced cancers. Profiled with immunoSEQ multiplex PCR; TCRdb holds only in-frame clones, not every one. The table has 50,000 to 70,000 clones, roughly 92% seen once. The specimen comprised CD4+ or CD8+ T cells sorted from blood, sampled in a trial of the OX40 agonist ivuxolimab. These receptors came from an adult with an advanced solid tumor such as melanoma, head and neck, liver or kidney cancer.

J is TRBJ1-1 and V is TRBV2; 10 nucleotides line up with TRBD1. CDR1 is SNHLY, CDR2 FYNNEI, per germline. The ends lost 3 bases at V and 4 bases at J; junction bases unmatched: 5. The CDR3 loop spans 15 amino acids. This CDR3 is CASSDGDRGGTEAFF. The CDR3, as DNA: TGTGCCAGCAGTGATGGGGACAGGGGAGGCACTGAAGCTTTCTTT.

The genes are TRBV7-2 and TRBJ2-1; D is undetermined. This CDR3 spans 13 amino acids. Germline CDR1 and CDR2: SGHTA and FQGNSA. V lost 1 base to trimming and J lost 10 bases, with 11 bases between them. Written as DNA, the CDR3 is TGTGCCAGCAGCTTAGGTTCGGGTGGGGAGCAGTTCTTC. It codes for CASSLGSGGEQFF.

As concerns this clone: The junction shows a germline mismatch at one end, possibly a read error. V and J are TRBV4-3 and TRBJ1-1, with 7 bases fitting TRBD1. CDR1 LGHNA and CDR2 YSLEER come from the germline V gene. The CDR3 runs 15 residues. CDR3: CASSQGPGGNAEAFF. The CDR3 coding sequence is TGCGCCAGCAGCCAAGGCCCAGGGGGGAACGCTGAAGCTTTCTTT.

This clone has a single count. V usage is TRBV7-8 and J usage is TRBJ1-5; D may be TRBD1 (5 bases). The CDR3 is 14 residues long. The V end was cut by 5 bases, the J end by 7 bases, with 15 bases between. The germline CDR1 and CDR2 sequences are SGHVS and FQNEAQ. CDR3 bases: TGTGCCAGCAGCCTGGGGGGGGTGGACCAGCCCCAGCATTTT. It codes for CASSLGGVDQPQHF.

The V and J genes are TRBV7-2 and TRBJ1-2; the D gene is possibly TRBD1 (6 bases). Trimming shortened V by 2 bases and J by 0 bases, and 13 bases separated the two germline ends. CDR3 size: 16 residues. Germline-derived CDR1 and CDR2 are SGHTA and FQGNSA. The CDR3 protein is CASSLSPGAPNYGYTF. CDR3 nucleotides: TGTGCCAGCAGCTTAAGTCCAGGGGCCCCTAACTATGGCTACACCTTC.

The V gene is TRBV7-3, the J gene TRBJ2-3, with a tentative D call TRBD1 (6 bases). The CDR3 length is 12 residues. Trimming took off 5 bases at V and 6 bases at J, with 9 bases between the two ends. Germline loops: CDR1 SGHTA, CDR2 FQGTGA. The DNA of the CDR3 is TGTGCCAGCAGCCCCCAGGGGGATACGCAGTATTTT. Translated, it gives CASSPQGDTQYF.

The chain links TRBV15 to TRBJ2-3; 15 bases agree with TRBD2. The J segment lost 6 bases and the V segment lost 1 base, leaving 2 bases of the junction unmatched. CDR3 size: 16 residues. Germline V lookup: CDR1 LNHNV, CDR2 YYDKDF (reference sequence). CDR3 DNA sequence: TGTGCCACCAGCAGAGGGACTAGCGGGAGGGGGGATACGCAGTATTTT. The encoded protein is CATSRGTSGRGDTQYF. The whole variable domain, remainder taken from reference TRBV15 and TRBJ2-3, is DAMVIQNPRYQVTQFGKPVTLSCSQTLNHNVMYWYQQKSSQAPKLLFHYYDKDFNNEADTPDNFQSRRPNTSFCFLDIRSPGLGDTAMYLCATSRGTSGRGDTQYFGPGTRLTVL.

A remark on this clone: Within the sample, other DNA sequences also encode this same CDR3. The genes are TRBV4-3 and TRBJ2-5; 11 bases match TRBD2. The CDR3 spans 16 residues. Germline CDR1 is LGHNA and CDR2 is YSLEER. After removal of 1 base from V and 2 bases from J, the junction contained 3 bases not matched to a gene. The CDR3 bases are TGCGCCAGCAGCCAAGGGGGGACTAGCGGACAAGAGACCCAGTACTTC. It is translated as CASSQGGTSGQETQYF.

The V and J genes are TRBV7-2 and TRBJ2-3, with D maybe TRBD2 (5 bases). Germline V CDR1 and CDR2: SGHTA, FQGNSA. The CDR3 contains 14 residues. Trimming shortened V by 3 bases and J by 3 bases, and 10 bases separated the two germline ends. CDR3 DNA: TGTGCCAGCAGCTTCACCGAGGGTACAGATACGCAGTATTTT. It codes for CASSFTEGTDTQYF.

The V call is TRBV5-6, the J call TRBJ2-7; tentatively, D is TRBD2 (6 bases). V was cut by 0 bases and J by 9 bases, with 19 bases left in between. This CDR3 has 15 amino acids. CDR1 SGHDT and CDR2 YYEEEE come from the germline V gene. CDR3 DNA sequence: TGTGCCAGCAGCTTGGAATCCGGGACCCAACTAGCGCAGTACTTC. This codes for CASSLESGTQLAQYF.

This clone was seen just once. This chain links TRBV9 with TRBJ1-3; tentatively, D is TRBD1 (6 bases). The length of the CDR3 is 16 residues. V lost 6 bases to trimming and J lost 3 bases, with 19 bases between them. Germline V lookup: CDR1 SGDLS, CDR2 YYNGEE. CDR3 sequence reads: CASNPAPGVFGNTIYF. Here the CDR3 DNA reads TGTGCCAGCAACCCCGCCCCAGGGGTTTTTGGAAACACCATATATTTT.

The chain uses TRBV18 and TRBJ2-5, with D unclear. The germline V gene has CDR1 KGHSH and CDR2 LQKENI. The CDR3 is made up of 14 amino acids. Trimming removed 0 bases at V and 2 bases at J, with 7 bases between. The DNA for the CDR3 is TGTGCCAGCTCACCACCACTCGCTCAAGAGACCCAGTACTTC. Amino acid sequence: CASSPPLAQETQYF.

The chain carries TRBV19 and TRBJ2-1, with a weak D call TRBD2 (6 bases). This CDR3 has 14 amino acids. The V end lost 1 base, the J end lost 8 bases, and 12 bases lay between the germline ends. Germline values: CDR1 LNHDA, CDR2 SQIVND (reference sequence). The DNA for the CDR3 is TGTGCCAGTAGTATAGGCGGGATAGGATATGAGCAGTTCTTC. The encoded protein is CASSIGGIGYEQFF.

This chain's CDR3 is CASSLSVAVYEQYF. CDR3 DNA: TGTGCCAGCAGCTTGTCCGTCGCGGTGTACGAGCAGTACTTC. The chain joins TRBV5-4 to TRBJ2-7, with D uncertain. V was trimmed by 1 base and J by 4 bases, leaving 12 bases between them. The CDR3 is 14 amino acids. Per the germline V gene, CDR1 is SGHNT and CDR2 is YYREEE (reference sequence).

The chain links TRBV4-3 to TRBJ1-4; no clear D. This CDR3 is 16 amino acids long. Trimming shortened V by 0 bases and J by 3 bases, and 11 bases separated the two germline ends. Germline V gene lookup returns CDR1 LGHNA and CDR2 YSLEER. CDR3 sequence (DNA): TGCGCCAGCAGCCAAGATCCGCGGGGTGCTAATGAAAAACTGTTTTTT. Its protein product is CASSQDPRGANEKLFF.

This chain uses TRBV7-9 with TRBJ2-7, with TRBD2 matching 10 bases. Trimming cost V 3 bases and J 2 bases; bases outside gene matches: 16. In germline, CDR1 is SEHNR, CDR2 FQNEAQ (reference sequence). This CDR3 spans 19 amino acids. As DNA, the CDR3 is TGTGCCAGCAGCTTCAGCATTGCAGGACCGGGACTAGCGACCTACGAGCAGTACTTC. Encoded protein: CASSFSIAGPGLATYEQYF.

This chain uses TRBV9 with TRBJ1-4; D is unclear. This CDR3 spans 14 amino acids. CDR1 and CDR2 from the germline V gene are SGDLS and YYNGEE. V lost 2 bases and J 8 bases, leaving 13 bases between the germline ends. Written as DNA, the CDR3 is TGTGCCAGCAGCGTTGGGGAAAACGACGAAAAACTGTTTTTT. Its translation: CASSVGENDEKLFF.

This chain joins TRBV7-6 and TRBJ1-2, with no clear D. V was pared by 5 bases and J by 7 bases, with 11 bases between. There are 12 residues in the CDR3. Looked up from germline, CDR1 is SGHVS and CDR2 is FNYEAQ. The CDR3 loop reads CASSTPGSGYTF. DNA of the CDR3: TGTGCCAGCAGCACCCCAGGTTCTGGCTACACCTTC.

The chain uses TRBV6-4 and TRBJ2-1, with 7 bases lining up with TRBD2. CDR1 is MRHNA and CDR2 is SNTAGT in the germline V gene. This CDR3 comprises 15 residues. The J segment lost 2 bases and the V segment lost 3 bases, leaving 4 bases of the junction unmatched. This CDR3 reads CASSEVLAAYNEQFF. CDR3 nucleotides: TGTGCCAGCAGTGAAGTTCTAGCGGCCTACAATGAGCAGTTCTTC.

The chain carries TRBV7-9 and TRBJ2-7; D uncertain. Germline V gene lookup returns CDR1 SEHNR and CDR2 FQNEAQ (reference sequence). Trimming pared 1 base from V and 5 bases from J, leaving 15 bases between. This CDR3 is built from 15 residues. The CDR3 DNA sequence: TGTGCCAGCAGCTTAGGGAGACTCTCCCCCAACGAGCAGTACTTC. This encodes CASSLGRLSPNEQYF.

CDR3 in amino acids: CASSPFQAGVIGETQYF. CDR3 DNA sequence: TGTGCCAGCTCACCATTTCAAGCGGGAGTGATTGGAGAGACCCAGTACTTC. The rearrangement links TRBV18 to TRBJ2-5, with TRBD2 matching 8 bases. There are 17 residues in the CDR3. The V segment lost 2 bases and the J segment 4 bases; nucleotides outside the gene matches: 12. Germline V gene lookup returns CDR1 KGHSH and CDR2 LQKENI.

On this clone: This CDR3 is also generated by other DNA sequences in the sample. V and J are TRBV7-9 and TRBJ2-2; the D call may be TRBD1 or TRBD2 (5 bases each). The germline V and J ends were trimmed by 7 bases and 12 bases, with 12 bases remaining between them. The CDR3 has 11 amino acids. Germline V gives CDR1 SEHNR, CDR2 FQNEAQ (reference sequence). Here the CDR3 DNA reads TGTGCCAGCATGGAAGAGGGGCAGCTGTTTTTT. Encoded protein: CASMEEGQLFF.

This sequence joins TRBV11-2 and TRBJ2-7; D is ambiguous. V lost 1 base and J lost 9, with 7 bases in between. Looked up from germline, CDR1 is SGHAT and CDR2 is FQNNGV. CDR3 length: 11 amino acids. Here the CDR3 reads CASSLGFLQYF. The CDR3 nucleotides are TGTGCCAGCAGCTTAGGATTCTTGCAGTACTTC.

This chain's CDR3 is CASSSQGRTGELFF. The CDR3, as DNA: TGTGCCAGCAGCTCCCAGGGTCGGACCGGGGAGCTGTTTTTT. The genes are TRBV7-9 and TRBJ2-2; tentative D call: TRBD1 (5 bases). Per germline, CDR1 SEHNR and CDR2 FQNEAQ (reference sequence). Trimming removed 4 bases from V and 5 bases from J, with 11 bases in between. This CDR3 is built from 14 residues.